The source of this TCR beta chain is a study of early T cells in non-severe SARS-CoV-2 infection. Across the study: Chains were not paired, and sequencing was done on bulk RNA from unsorted whole blood.

With regard to this clonotype: Its target is not known.

Germline V gene data show CDR1 as SSHAT and CDR2 as FNYEAQ (reference sequence). The CDR3 length is 13 residues. Unique molecular identifiers were affixed to single, distinct cDNA molecules. TCRdb redid the calling of the 5' RACE reads with MiXCR, one entry per CDR3 protein. The repertoire holds about 57,000 distinct CDR3 sequences, roughly 13% seen once, with approximately 4.7% in the top ten. Broader study findings: The VDJdb matching leaned toward anti-spike CD8 responses and overlooked private and CD4 specificities.

The sequence derives from an adult who was a healthcare worker with PCR-confirmed SARS-CoV-2 infection or an uninfected control (not recorded which). This chain joins TRBV7-7 and TRBJ2-5; perhaps TRBD1 as D (6 bases). Sequencing was carried out using whole blood. The CDR3 spells CVTRRDIQETQYF. The CDR3 region has the DNA TGTGTCACTCGCCGGGACATCCAAGAGACCCAGTACTTC.